What follows is one TCR beta chain and its context. The antigen remains undetermined. Trimming cost V 1 base and J 0 bases; bases outside gene matches: 1. CDR1 and CDR2 from the germline V gene are MGHRA and YSYEKL. CDR3 length equals 16 residues. The data were taken from a study of T-cell memory formation after mild COVID-19. Whole-study findings and limits: Some clones that responded turned up in pre-infection memory, which suggests that cross-reactive memory joined in. Clones that contracted from day 15 to 85 had balanced CD4/CD8; later expanders were CD4+ biased.

A single record per CDR3 protein comes from TCRdb applying MiXCR to the 5' RACE reads. The profile shows over 350,000 distinct CDR3 sequences, about 16% of them singletons. The TCR originated in a young man who had mild COVID-19 (a few samples of this study predate the infection). Cell type and time point are not known. Sequencing used PBMCs or a T cell subset sorted from them (not recorded which). The chain carries TRBV4-1 and TRBJ1-1, with TRBD1 matching 11 bases. Here the CDR3 reads CASSQGDRGLNTEAFF. The CDR3 DNA follows: TGCGCCAGCAGCCAAGGGGACAGGGGGTTGAACACTGAAGCTTTCTTT.